The sequence of this T cell receptor beta chain was determined in a study of cytomegalovirus exposure and HLA in healthy donors. J lost 3 bases, V lost 5 bases, and 9 bases had no gene match. CDR1 SGHTA and CDR2 FQGNSA come from the germline V gene. This CDR3 is 15 amino acids long. PCR amplification relied on 60 Vbeta primers (plus 13 Jbeta primers). Sequencing used immunoSEQ multiplex PCR; TCRdb keeps in-frame clones, though not all of them. The sample holds roughly 100,000 clones, 81% seen once. The chain employs TRBV7-2 and TRBJ2-7; TRBD2 aligns across 8 bases. The clonotype comes from a man aged 35-49 years in good health and CMV-seropositive. Sequencing was performed on PBMCs. CDR3 coding DNA: TGTGCCAGCAGCCTCGGGACTAGACGCCGCTACGAGCAGTACTTC. It encodes CASSLGTRRRYEQYF. Together with reference TRBV7-2 and TRBJ2-7, the CDR3 gives the full variable domain: GAGVSQSPSNKVTEKGKDVELRCDPISGHTALYWYRQSLGQGLEFLIYFQGNSAPDKSGLPSDRFSAERTGGSVSTLTIQRTQQEDSAVYLCASSLGTRRRYEQYFGPGTRLTVT.